This record looks at one TCR beta chain sequence and its context. The antigen remains unidentified. These data are taken from a study of T cell responses to AZD1222 COVID-19 vaccine. This CDR3 spans 17 amino acids. Germline CDR1 and CDR2: MDHEN and SYDVKM. Losses at the gene ends were 5 bases for V and 8 bases for J; bases not matched to a gene: 14. The method was immunoSEQ multiplex PCR; TCRdb's version includes in-frame clones alone and lacks a portion of them. Of 95,000 to 150,000 clones listed, 85% to 90% are singletons. Overall study results and limits: Close to half of spike-specific TCRs reportedly recognize unmutated variant regions. Vaccination with two AZD1222 doses was followed by a rise in Spike-specific TCR breadth and depth. Only six people who got AZD1222 tested seropositive at baseline.

Sample: peripheral blood, taken 28 days after the second AZD1222 dose. This chain links TRBV28 with TRBJ1-4; 10 nucleotides agree with TRBD1. This sequence originates from an adult who received the AZD1222 COVID-19 vaccine. This CDR3 is CASSPTGQGFAGEKLFF. The CDR3 region has the DNA TGTGCCAGCAGTCCTACGGGACAGGGGTTTGCTGGGGAAAAACTGTTTTTT.